These T cell receptor beta chains were read from a single sample in a study of T cell clonotyping in hematopoietic cell transplantation. The repertoire was sequenced with immunoSEQ multiplex PCR; TCRdb's copy has only in-frame clones and lacks some. In the table there are fewer than 8,500 clones, under 98% of which are singletons. The sequencing here drew on peripheral blood mononuclear cells, taken before stem cell transplant. The receptors stem from a man aged 65 to 79 with acute myeloid leukemia. Some clones in this sample may be carry-over from other donors' samples. CDR3s include the opening cysteine and the closing phenylalanine or tryptophan. The D gene is left open where the match is weak. Rows give clone size only sometimes, using once, few, many, or a class for an expanded clone.

>TRBJ1-2|TRBV5-6|-|TRBD1
TGTGCCAGCAGCGGCGACAGGGGGTTCTATGGCTACACCTTC
CASSGDRGFYGYTF
>TRBJ1-5|TRBV27|-|TRBD1
TGTGCCAGCAGACTAGGACAGGGGGCCTATCAGCCCCAGCATTTT
CASRLGQGAYQPQHF
>TRBJ2-3|TRBV9|-|TRBD2
TGTGCCAGCAGCCCAGCGGGACTGATTAGCACAGATACGCAGTATTTT
CASSPAGLISTDTQYF
>TRBJ1-1|TRBV15|few|-
TGTGCCACCAGCAGAGGTCAGGGGAACACTGAAGCTTTCTTT
CATSRGQGNTEAFF
>TRBJ2-5|TRBV7-9|-|-
TGTGCCAGCAGCCACCCCGAGGGTCAAGAGACCCAGTACTTC
CASSHPEGQETQYF
>TRBJ2-7|TRBV29-1|-|-
TGCAGCGCCGTCGACAATACGGCGGAATACGAGCAGTACTTC
CSAVDNTAEYEQYF
>TRBJ1-2|TRBV19|-|-
TGTGCCAGTAGTACGGCAGGGGCTAACTATGGCTACACCTTC
CASSTAGANYGYTF
>TRBJ2-5|TRBV2|-|-
TGTGCCAGCAGTGTCAACATTGAAGAGACCCAGTACTTC
CASSVNIEETQYF
>TRBJ1-1|TRBV7-2|-|-
TGTGCCAGCAGCTCACAGGGCGGCACTGAAGCTTTCTTT
CASSSQGGTEAFF
>TRBJ1-2|TRBV27|-|-
TGTGCCAGCAGTTTATACGAAGCCTATGGTGGATACACCTTC
CASSLYEAYGGYTF
>TRBJ1-2|TRBV6-6|once|-
TGTGCCGGAGAGGGGGATTATGGCTACACCTTC
CAGEGDYGYTF
>TRBJ2-4|TRBV6-1|few|TRBD2
TGTGCCAGCAGACCAGGCGGGGGGGAGGCCATTCAGTACTTC
CASRPGGGEAIQYF
>TRBJ2-7|TRBV5-1|-|-
TGCGCCAGCAGCCCCCGGGCTAGCAGCGAGCAGTACTTC
CASSPRASSEQYF
>TRBJ2-3|TRBV11-3|-|TRBD1
TGTGCCAGTGGGACAGGGGTTGAGGCAGATACGCAGTATTTT
CASGTGVEADTQYF
>TRBJ2-3|TRBV6-1|-|TRBD2
TGTGCCAGCAGTGAAGCTCTAGCGGGTAGGAGCACAGATACGCAGTATTTT
CASSEALAGRSTDTQYF
>TRBJ1-2|TRBV6-5|-|-
TGTGCCAGCAGTAGGGGTCCCCCGGCGGGCTACACCTTC
CASSRGPPAGYTF
>TRBJ1-3|TRBV5-1|-|-
TGCGCCAGCAGCCCGACAAGTGCTGGAAACACCATATATTTT
CASSPTSAGNTIYF
>TRBJ1-3|TRBV19|-|TRBD1
TGTGCCAGTAGTCATCCAGGGGGCCGGTCTGGAAACACCATATATTTT
CASSHPGGRSGNTIYF
>TRBJ1-4|TRBV30|-|TRBD1
TGTGCCTGGAGTCCCGGACAGGCGCCTAATGAAAAACTGTTTTTT
CAWSPGQAPNEKLFF
>TRBJ1-2|TRBV29-1|-|-
TGCAGCGTTGAGGGCCCAGGATATGGCTACACCTTC
CSVEGPGYGYTF
>TRBJ1-4|TRBV10-3|-|-
TGTGCCATCAGTGAGGGGTTTGTTGAAAAACTGTTTTTT
CAISEGFVEKLFF
>TRBJ1-2|TRBV6-5|-|-
TGTGCCAGCAGTTACTCCAGGAGGAACTATGGCTACACCTTC
CASSYSRRNYGYTF
>TRBJ1-2|TRBV2|-|-
TGTGCCAGCAGTGAGCTTCCCAGTTTGGACTATGGCTACACCTTC
CASSELPSLDYGYTF
>TRBJ1-1|TRBV19|-|TRBD1
TGTGCCACCGAAACAGGGGGCGGCACTGAAGCTTTCTTT
CATETGGGTEAFF
>TRBJ1-2|TRBV7-9|-|TRBD1
TGTGCCAGCAGCCAGACAGGGGCTCAAGGCTACACCTTC
CASSQTGAQGYTF
>TRBJ2-6|TRBV6-1|-|-
TGTGCCAGCAGTTTGGGCCTTGGGGCCAACGTCCTGACTTTC
CASSLGLGANVLTF
>TRBJ1-2|TRBV29-1|-|TRBD1
TGCAGCGCCCCGACAGGGATTAACTATGGCTACACCTTC
CSAPTGINYGYTF
>TRBJ1-1|TRBV2|-|-
TGTGCCAGCAGCTCCGATGGGGTTGAAGCTTTCTTT
CASSSDGVEAFF